What follows describes a single TCR beta chain. What it recognizes is unknown. These data originate in a study of OX40 agonist ivuxolimab in advanced cancers. Study-wide results and limits: Low clonal expansion, among the lowest seen, marked partial responders at 0.1-3.0 mg/kg.

Repertoires were generated with immunoSEQ multiplex PCR, while TCRdb's copy carries only in-frame clones and drops some. The table has tens of thousands of clones, 80% to 90% seen once. The CDR3 totals 14 residues. Germline CDR1 and CDR2: SGHTA and FQGNSA. V lost 5 bases and J lost 3, with 13 bases in between. The source is an adult with an advanced solid tumor such as melanoma, head and neck, liver or kidney cancer. The chain is built from TRBV7-2 and TRBJ1-2; D remains ambiguous. The sample in question was CD4+ or CD8+ T cells sorted from blood, obtained in a trial of the OX40 agonist ivuxolimab. Here the CDR3 reads CASSPPRGYYGYTF. The CDR3 DNA is TGTGCCAGCAGCCCCCCCAGAGGGTACTATGGCTACACCTTC.